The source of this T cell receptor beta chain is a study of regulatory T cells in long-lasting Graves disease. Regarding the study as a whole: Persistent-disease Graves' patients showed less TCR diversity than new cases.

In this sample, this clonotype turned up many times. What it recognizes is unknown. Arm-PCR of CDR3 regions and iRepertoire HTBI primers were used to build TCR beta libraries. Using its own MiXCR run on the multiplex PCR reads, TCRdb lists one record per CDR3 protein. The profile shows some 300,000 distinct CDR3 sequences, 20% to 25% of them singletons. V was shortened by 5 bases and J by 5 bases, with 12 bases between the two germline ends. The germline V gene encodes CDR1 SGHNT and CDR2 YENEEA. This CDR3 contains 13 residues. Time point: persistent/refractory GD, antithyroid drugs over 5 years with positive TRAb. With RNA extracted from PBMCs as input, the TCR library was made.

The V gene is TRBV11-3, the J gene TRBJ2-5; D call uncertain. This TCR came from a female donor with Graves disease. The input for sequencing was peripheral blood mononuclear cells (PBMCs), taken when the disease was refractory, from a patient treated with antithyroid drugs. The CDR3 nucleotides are TGTGCCAGCAGCCCTTCAGTAGGCGAGACCCAGTACTTC. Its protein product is CASSPSVGETQYF.